A selection of T cell receptor beta chains follows, all from one sample in a study of CD8+ T cells in alopecia areata. Profiling relied on immunoSEQ multiplex PCR, and the TCRdb table lists in-frame clones only, not all of them. The sample has roughly 150,000 clones; around 50% are singletons. Specimen: CD4+ T cells sorted from blood. All receptors derive from a human donor with alopecia areata. Both conserved end residues are part of each CDR3. D genes are given only for firm matches. Clone size is not always given. Where it is, it says once, few, many or a class for expanded clones.

TRBV28	-	TRBJ2-7	TRBD2	TGTGCCAGCAGTCCCCGGGAGGAGCGGTACGAGCAGTACTTC	CASSPREERYEQYF
TRBV10-2	-	TRBJ2-6	TRBD2	TGCGCCAGCAGTGTACTAGCGGGAGGGTCTGGGGCCAACGTCCTGACTTTC	CASSVLAGGSGANVLTF
TRBV5-1	few	TRBJ2-6	-	TGCGCCAGCAGGATGAGCTCTGGGGCCAACGTCCTGACTTTC	CASRMSSGANVLTF
TRBV7-2	few	TRBJ2-1	-	TGTGCCAGCAGCTTAGGGAAGTGGGATTTGGTCAATGAGCAGTTCTTC	CASSLGKWDLVNEQFF
TRBV7-2	few	TRBJ2-5	TRBD1	TGTGCCAGCAGCGCCTGGACAGGACAAGAGACCCAGTACTTC	CASSAWTGQETQYF
TRBV6-5	-	TRBJ1-2	-	TGTGCCAGCAGTTACTCTCGCAGGGACCATGGCTACACCTTC	CASSYSRRDHGYTF
TRBV5-1	few	TRBJ2-3	-	TGCGCCAGCAGCTTCCCCCGGGACTCTCCACAGGGTACGCAGTATTTT	CASSFPRDSPQGTQYF
TRBV7-2	-	TRBJ2-7	TRBD2	TGTGCCAGTGCCAAGGTGGGAGGGCCAGAGAACTACGAGCAGTACTTC	CASAKVGGPENYEQYF
TRBV29-1	few	TRBJ2-6	-	TGCAGCGTGGGCGACACTGGGGCCAACGTCCTGACTTTC	CSVGDTGANVLTF
TRBV28	-	TRBJ2-3	-	TGTGCCAGCGGCATTGTCACAGATACGCAGTATTTT	CASGIVTDTQYF
TRBV29-1	-	TRBJ2-7	-	TGCAGCGCCAAAGGCTTTGGGGCAGGGGACACCTACGAGCAGTACTTC	CSAKGFGAGDTYEQYF
TRBV7-9	few	TRBJ1-2	-	TGTGCCAGCCGCGTGGAAGACAGCGAACGTAACTATGGCTACACCTTC	CASRVEDSERNYGYTF
TRBV5-1	-	TRBJ2-7	-	TGCGCCAGCAGCTTGGATGCGGAGGGGCTTGAGCAGTACTTC	CASSLDAEGLEQYF
TRBV4-1	-	TRBJ1-2	TRBD1	TGCGCCAGCAGCCAAGTGGACAGGGGAAGTGGCTACACCTTC	CASSQVDRGSGYTF
TRBV28	-	TRBJ1-2	TRBD1	TGTGCCACCCACCCAGGGGGCAGGGGCTACACCTTC	CATHPGGRGYTF
TRBV19	-	TRBJ1-5	-	TGTGCCAGTAGTATTGGGGGTAGCAATCAGCCCCAGCATTTT	CASSIGGSNQPQHF
TRBV2	-	TRBJ1-1	-	TGTGCCAGCAGGGCTTTAGGGATCACCCAGAACACTGAAGCTTTCTTT	CASRALGITQNTEAFF
TRBV19	-	TRBJ1-2	-	TGTGCCAGTAGCCCACCCTTCGACAGGTTCCGGGGCTACACCTTC	CASSPPFDRFRGYTF
TRBV27	-	TRBJ2-7	-	TGTGCCAGCAGTTTAAGGCAGACCTACGAGCAGTACTTC	CASSLRQTYEQYF
TRBV10-3	few	TRBJ2-5	TRBD1	TGTGCCATCAGTGAATCCTCCGGCAGGGGGAGTCAAGAGACCCAGTACTTC	CAISESSGRGSQETQYF
TRBV21-1	-	TRBJ2-7	-	TGTGCCAGCAGCACACGACATCTCCCGAGGGACGAGCAGTACTTC	CASSTRHLPRDEQYF
TRBV28	-	TRBJ2-1	TRBD2	TGTGCCAGCAGTTTTTTGGGGACCGGACTAGCGGGAGGCTACAATGAGCAGTTCTTC	CASSFLGTGLAGGYNEQFF
TRBV27	-	TRBJ1-5	-	TGTGCCAGCAGTACTGGAAGGAACGGCAATCAGCCCCAGCATTTT	CASSTGRNGNQPQHF
TRBV29-1	-	TRBJ2-7	TRBD2	TGCAGCGTTAAGGGACTAGCGGGAGGGCCGGGGTACGAGCAGTACTTC	CSVKGLAGGPGYEQYF
TRBV4-1	-	TRBJ2-1	-	TGCGCCAGCAGCCAAGAGCTCTACACCGGGGGGCAGTTCTTC	CASSQELYTGGQFF
TRBV29-1	-	TRBJ1-1	-	TGCAGCGTCGCCGGCCCAGGGAACACTGAAGCTTTCTTT	CSVAGPGNTEAFF
TRBV29-1	once	TRBJ2-7	-	TGCAGCGTTTACACCGACAACCCCTACGAGCAGTACTTC	CSVYTDNPYEQYF
TRBV5-1	-	TRBJ1-2	-	TGCGCCAGCAGACCCTTCCGGGACGCCGGTGATGCCTTC	CASRPFRDAGDAF
TRBV2	-	TRBJ2-1	TRBD2	TGTGCCAGCAGTGTCGCTAGCGGGAGGGCCCATGAGCAGTTCTTC	CASSVASGRAHEQFF
TRBV2	-	TRBJ2-7	-	TGTGCCAGCAGTGTGGGTCAGGGGCCCCCCTACGAGCAGTACTTC	CASSVGQGPPYEQYF
TRBV4-2	few	TRBJ1-4	-	TGTGCCAGCAGCCTTGAGGCGGACGGAGGGGAAAAACTGTTTTTT	CASSLEADGGEKLFF
TRBV27	-	TRBJ2-7	-	TGTGCCAGCGGAGTACCCCGACCGCTTACAGGGACCTATAGGGCCTACGAGCAGTACTTC	CASGVPRPLTGTYRAYEQYF
TRBV19	few	TRBJ2-1	TRBD2	TGTGCCAGTAGTATGTACCGGGGGGCCTACAATGAGCAGTTCTTC	CASSMYRGAYNEQFF